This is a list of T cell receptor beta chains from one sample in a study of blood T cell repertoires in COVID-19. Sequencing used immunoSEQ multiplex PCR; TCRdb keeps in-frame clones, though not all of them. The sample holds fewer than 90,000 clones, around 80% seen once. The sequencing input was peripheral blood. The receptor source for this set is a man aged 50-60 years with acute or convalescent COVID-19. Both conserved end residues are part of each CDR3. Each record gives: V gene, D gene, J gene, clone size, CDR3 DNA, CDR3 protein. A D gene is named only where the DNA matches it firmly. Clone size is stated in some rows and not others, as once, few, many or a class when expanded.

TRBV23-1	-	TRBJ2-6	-	TGCGCCAGCCTGATTGTACAGTCCCCCTTCTCGGCTGGGGCCAACGTCCTGACTTTC	CASLIVQSPFSAGANVLTF
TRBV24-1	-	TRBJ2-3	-	TGTGCCACCAGTGAGTACGACTACACCGGCACAGATACGCAGTATTTT	CATSEYDYTGTDTQYF
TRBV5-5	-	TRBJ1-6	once	TGTGCCAGCAGCTTGGTGTCAGAGGCTAATTCACCCCTCCACTTT	CASSLVSEANSPLHF
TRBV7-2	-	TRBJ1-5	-	TGTGCCAGCAGCCTCCGGGAGGGTGCGAGGCCCCAGCATTTT	CASSLREGARPQHF
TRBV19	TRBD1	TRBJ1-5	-	TGTGCCAGTAGCAGAGGGGGCAGGGCGCAGCCCCAGCATTTT	CASSRGGRAQPQHF
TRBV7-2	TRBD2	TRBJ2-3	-	TGTGCCAGCAGCGCCCGGGGGGGCGCTAGCACAGATACGCAGTATTTT	CASSARGGASTDTQYF
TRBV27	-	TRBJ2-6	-	TGTGCCAGCATGAGTTATCCTGGGGCCAACGTCCTGACTTTC	CASMSYPGANVLTF
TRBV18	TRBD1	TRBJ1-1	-	TGTGCCAGCTCACGGGCCTACGGGACAGGGGATCCTGAAGCTTTCTTT	CASSRAYGTGDPEAFF
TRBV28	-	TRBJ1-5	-	TGTGCCAGCAGTCTCGGGGGGTCTAACAATCAGCCCCAGCATTTT	CASSLGGSNNQPQHF
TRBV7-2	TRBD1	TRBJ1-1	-	TGTGCCAGCAGCTCCATCAGGGGGGCTGAAGCTTTCTTT	CASSSIRGAEAFF
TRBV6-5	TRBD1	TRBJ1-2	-	TGTGCCAGCAGCCCAGGGACAGGGAACTATGGCTACACCTTC	CASSPGTGNYGYTF
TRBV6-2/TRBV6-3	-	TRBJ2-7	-	TGTGCCAGCAGCTCTTATCGGGGGAGTTCCTACGAGCAGTACTTC	CASSSYRGSSYEQYF
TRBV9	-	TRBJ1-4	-	TGTGCCAGCAGCGTAGGGGGAGCGGGACACGGCAGCTTTGGGGCAACTAATGAAAAACTGTTTTTT	CASSVGGAGHGSFGATNEKLFF
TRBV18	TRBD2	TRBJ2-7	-	TGTGCCAGCTCACCTTTTCCAAGCGGGGAGACCTACGAGCAGTACTTC	CASSPFPSGETYEQYF
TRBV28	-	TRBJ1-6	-	TGTGCCAGCAGGCCCCCGGGGATAAGTAATTCACCCCTCCACTTT	CASRPPGISNSPLHF
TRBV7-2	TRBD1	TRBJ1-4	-	TGTGCCAGCAGGGCGACAGGGGTGGCTAATGAAAAACTGTTTTTT	CASRATGVANEKLFF
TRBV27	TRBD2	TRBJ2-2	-	TGTGCCAGCAGTTTAGGACTAGGGAACACCGGGGAGCTGTTTTTT	CASSLGLGNTGELFF
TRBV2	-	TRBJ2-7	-	TGTGCCAGCAGTGTGGGGCAACCCGGAGTGGGCGAGCAGTACTTC	CASSVGQPGVGEQYF
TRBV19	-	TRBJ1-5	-	TGTGCCAGTAGAATGTGGGCAGGGGATCAGCCCCAGCATTTT	CASRMWAGDQPQHF
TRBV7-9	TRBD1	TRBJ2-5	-	TGTGCCAGCAGCTCAAACAGGGGTTTAAAAGAGACCCAGTACTTC	CASSSNRGLKETQYF
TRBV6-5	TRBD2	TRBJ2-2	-	TGTGCCAGCAGTTACCCGACGGGGGGGGCCGGGGAGCTGTTTTTT	CASSYPTGGAGELFF
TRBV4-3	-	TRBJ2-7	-	TGCGCCAGCAGCCAGGGACACCAAGCCTACGAGCAGTACTTC	CASSQGHQAYEQYF
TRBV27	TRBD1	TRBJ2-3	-	TGTGCCAGCAGTTTAACAGGGGGCCGCACAGATACGCAGTATTTT	CASSLTGGRTDTQYF
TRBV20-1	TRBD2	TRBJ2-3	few	TGCAGTGCTAGTTGGGGGGGGAGGGGCACAGATACGCAGTATTTT	CSASWGGRGTDTQYF
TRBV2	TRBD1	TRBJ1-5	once	TGTGCCAGCAGTTATCAGGGGGCGTATCAGCCCCAGCATTTT	CASSYQGAYQPQHF
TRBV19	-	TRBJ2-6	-	TGTGCCAGTAGTACTCCGGAGGGGGCCAACGTCCTGACTTTC	CASSTPEGANVLTF
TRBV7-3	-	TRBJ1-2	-	TGTGCCAGCAGCTTTGGGGGCTCGAGGTATGGCTACACCTTC	CASSFGGSRYGYTF
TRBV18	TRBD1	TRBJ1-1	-	TGTGCCAGCGCACAGGGGGGGACTGAAGCTTTCTTT	CASAQGGTEAFF
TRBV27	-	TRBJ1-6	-	TGTGCCAGCAGTCTCAGGGGATCCGCAAATTCACCCCTCCACTTT	CASSLRGSANSPLHF
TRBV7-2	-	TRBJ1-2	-	TGTGCCAGCAGCCCCCCCCAGGGCCGTAACTATGGCTACACCTTC	CASSPPQGRNYGYTF
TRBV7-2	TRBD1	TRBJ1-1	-	TGTGCCAGCACCCAGCCCGGGACAGGGACTGAAGCTTTCTTT	CASTQPGTGTEAFF
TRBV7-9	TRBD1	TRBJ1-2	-	TGTGCCAGCAGCCGCCGAACTCAGACAGGGCCCTATGGCTACACCTTC	CASSRRTQTGPYGYTF
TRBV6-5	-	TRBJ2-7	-	TGTGCCAGCAGTTATGGGGGGTTCTACGAGCAGTACTTC	CASSYGGFYEQYF
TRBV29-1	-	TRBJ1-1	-	TGCAGCGTTGGAGGACAGATGAACACTGAAGCTTTCTTT	CSVGGQMNTEAFF
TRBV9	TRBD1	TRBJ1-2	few	TGTGCCAGCAGCGCCCGACAGGGGGATTTTGGCTACACCTTC	CASSARQGDFGYTF
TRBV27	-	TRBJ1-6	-	TGTGCCAGCAGTTTCTTAGGGTTCGGGGGTTCACCCCTCCACTTT	CASSFLGFGGSPLHF
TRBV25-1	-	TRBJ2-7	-	TGTGCCAGCAGTGTACAGGGAGTGAACTACGAGCAGTACTTC	CASSVQGVNYEQYF